The 12 T cell receptor beta chains in this list originate from one sample, sequenced in a study of ipilimumab plus nivolumab after autologous stem cell transplantation (dated by TCRdb to the early 2020s). Library generation was performed with the immunoSEQ multiplex PCR assay. TCRdb retrieved this table from immuneACCESS and kept in-frame rearrangements only. Not all clones are present; in checked studies, unresolved V genes account for under half, and no reason is known for the remainder. Across this sample there are around 84,000 clones, with 83% seen only once. The ten top clones hold 2.2% of the sample. This specimen consisted of PBMCs, obtained in a trial of ipilimumab plus nivolumab as post-transplant consolidation. These receptor sequences come from a male donor with diffuse large B-cell lymphoma.

The CDR3 sequence is CASSPSTGETQYF. CDR3 in DNA: TGTGCCAGCAGTCCTAGTACAGGGGAGACCCAGTACTTC. The gene calls are TRBV6-4 and TRBJ2-5; possibly TRBD1 for D (6 bases). CDR1 is MRHNA and CDR2 is SNTAGT in the germline V gene. The CDR3 is 13 amino acids. Trimming pared 5 bases from V and 5 bases from J, leaving 12 bases between.

The table lists this clone with a count of one. The chain carries TRBV10-2 and TRBJ2-7; 14 positions agree with TRBD2. The CDR3 spans 18 residues. V shed 6 bases, J shed 1 base, and the junction held 11 bases outside the gene matches. The germline gives CDR1 WSHSY, CDR2 SAAADI. The CDR3 reads CASRGTSGGVGGSYEQYF. The CDR3 nucleotides are TGCGCCAGCAGGGGGACTAGCGGGGGCGTAGGGGGGTCCTACGAGCAGTACTTC.

This chain joins TRBV5-4 and TRBJ1-2; possibly TRBD1 for D (5 bases). From germline, CDR1 is SGHNT and CDR2 YYREEE (reference sequence). The germline V and J ends were trimmed by 5 bases and 8 bases, with 19 bases remaining between them. This CDR3 has 14 residues. In DNA, the CDR3 is TGTGCCAGCAGTTACGGGACCTCGGAGGACGGCTACACCTTC. Translation: CASSYGTSEDGYTF.

V gene TRBV4-1 combines with J gene TRBJ1-1, with D perhaps matching TRBD1 (6 bases). The CDR3 length is 16 residues. Trimming removed 2 bases at V and 0 bases at J, with 13 bases between. Germline lookup yields CDR1 MGHRA and CDR2 YSYEKL. The CDR3 region has the DNA TGCGCCAGCAGCCAACAGGGAGGGGGAATGAACACTGAAGCTTTCTTT. This codes for CASSQQGGGMNTEAFF.

This clone was counted between two and nine times. The chain recombines TRBV6-5 with TRBJ1-5; D is unclear. Trimming removed 5 bases at V and 3 bases at J, with 8 bases between. This CDR3 is 13 amino acids long. The germline gives CDR1 MNHEY, CDR2 SVGAGI. As DNA, the CDR3 is TGTGCCAGCAGTGTGACCTACAATCAGCCCCAGCATTTT. It specifies CASSVTYNQPQHF.

This rearrangement joins TRBV30 to TRBJ2-3; D gene ambiguous. The CDR3 runs 14 residues. Trimming stripped 2 bases from V and 0 bases from J, with 9 bases between. Per germline, CDR1 GTSNPN and CDR2 SVGIG (reference sequence). For the CDR3, the DNA is TGTGCCTGGAGTTTGAAGCCTAGCACAGATACGCAGTATTTT. Amino acids: CAWSLKPSTDTQYF.

V gene TRBV29-1 combines with J gene TRBJ2-5; 7 bases are shared with TRBD1. The CDR3 contains 13 residues. The junction had 1 base not matched to a gene; V was cut back by 3 bases and J by 0 bases. The germline CDR1 and CDR2 sequences are SQVTM and ANQGSEA. The CDR3 DNA reads TGCAGCGTTGACAGGGGGAACCAAGAGACCCAGTACTTC. It codes for CSVDRGNQETQYF.

V gene TRBV6-1 combines with J gene TRBJ2-5; D is undetermined. The CDR3 consists of 15 residues. CDR1 MNHNS and CDR2 SASEGT come from the germline V gene. V was cut by 6 bases and J by 0 bases, with 14 bases left in between. CDR3 residues: CASSDPLEYQETQYF. The CDR3 DNA reads as TGTGCCAGCAGCGACCCCCTGGAGTACCAAGAGACCCAGTACTTC.

The J gene is TRBJ2-7, the V gene TRBV18; 8 bases are a match to TRBD1. Germline assignment: CDR1 KGHSH and CDR2 LQKENI. Germline trimming cut 2 bases from V and 1 base from J; bases unmatched to any gene: 10. The CDR3 loop spans 17 amino acids. DNA of the CDR3: TGTGCCAGCTCACCATTACCCAGACAGGGGACTTCCTACGAGCAGTACTTC. This translates into CASSPLPRQGTSYEQYF.

This sequence joins TRBV2 and TRBJ2-1, with 12 bases identical to TRBD2. This CDR3 is 14 amino acids long. After removal of 5 bases from V and 8 bases from J, the junction contained 4 bases not matched to a gene. Germline CDR1 and CDR2: SNHLY and FYNNEI. The CDR3 DNA sequence: TGTGCCAGCAGTACTAGCGGGGGGAGGTATGAGCAGTTCTTC. The encoded protein is CASSTSGGRYEQFF.

The chain employs TRBV4-1 and TRBJ2-5, with TRBD2 as a possible D gene (6 bases). The V and J ends lost 1 base and 4 bases respectively, with 13 bases between them. The CDR3 is made up of 15 amino acids. Per the germline V gene, CDR1 is MGHRA and CDR2 is YSYEKL. The CDR3 here is CASSQGGAGIETQYF. In DNA form, the CDR3 reads TGCGCCAGCAGCCAAGGAGGGGCGGGAATAGAGACCCAGTACTTC.

This CDR3 is CASSLGQDAGSGELFF. The CDR3 region has the DNA TGCGCCAGCAGCTTAGGGCAGGACGCTGGGTCCGGGGAGCTGTTTTTT. The V gene is TRBV5-1, the J gene TRBJ2-2; D is ambiguous. The V end was cut by 2 bases, the J end by 6 bases, with 17 bases between. CDR3 length equals 16 residues. Germline CDR1 is SGHRS and CDR2 is YFSETQ.